The 32 T cell receptor beta chains listed next were all sequenced from one sample in a study of blood T cell repertoires in COVID-19. Produced via immunoSEQ multiplex PCR; TCRdb's table is partial and in-frame only. The sample consists of around 200,000 clones, 86% of them appearing once. The sequencing sample was made of PBMCs or T cells enriched from blood (not recorded which). Receptors were obtained from a woman aged 45-65 years in a cohort exposed to, infected with or recovered from COVID-19 (not recorded which).

The chain employs TRBV7-2 and TRBJ1-3; possibly TRBD1 for D (5 bases). Germline loops: CDR1 SGHTA, CDR2 FQGNSA. The CDR3 loop spans 15 amino acids. Deletions cut 7 bases from V and 3 bases from J, with 16 bases between. Here the CDR3 reads CASTNRGGNGNTIYF. Here the CDR3 DNA reads TGTGCCAGCACAAACCGGGGGGGGAATGGAAACACCATATATTTT.

The chain uses TRBV4-2 and TRBJ2-2, with a weak D call TRBD2 (6 bases). The ends were cut back, 3 bases at V and 0 bases at J, with 8 bases in the middle. There are 15 residues in the CDR3. Germline-derived CDR1 and CDR2 are LGHNA and YNFKEQ. CDR3 bases: TGTGCCAGCAGCCAGGGAGGATCGAACACCGGGGAGCTGTTTTTT. Encoded protein: CASSQGGSNTGELFF.

This chain uses TRBV5-1 with TRBJ1-1; TRBD1 might be the D (6 bases). The CDR3 is made up of 15 amino acids. The V and J ends lost 1 base and 3 bases respectively, with 13 bases between them. In germline, CDR1 is SGHRS, CDR2 YFSETQ. CDR3 bases: TGCGCCAGCAGCTTGAGGGGTGGGGGCTACACTGAAGCTTTCTTT. This encodes CASSLRGGGYTEAFF.

This chain links TRBV5-4 with TRBJ2-7; the match to TRBD1 covers 10 bases. V was clipped by 3 bases and J by 8 bases; unmatched bases: 11. The CDR3 totals 15 residues. The germline CDR1 and CDR2 sequences are SGHNT and YYREEE (reference sequence). The CDR3 DNA sequence: TGTGCCAGCAGCTCGCCCGGGACAGGGGTCAATAAGCAGTACTTC. This encodes CASSSPGTGVNKQYF.

The CDR3 loop is CASSPPRDRSTYEQYF. DNA for the CDR3: TGTGCCAGCAGCCCCCCCAGGGATAGGAGTACCTACGAGCAGTACTTC. The chain combines TRBV7-9 with TRBJ2-7; D is perhaps TRBD1 (5 bases). The V end was cut by 5 bases, the J end by 2 bases, with 19 bases between. Germline-derived CDR1 and CDR2 are SEHNR and FQNEAQ (reference sequence). The CDR3 is made up of 16 amino acids.

The chain carries TRBV7-8 and TRBJ1-1; 8 bases map to TRBD1. The junction had 12 bases not matched to a gene; V was cut back by 4 bases and J by 5 bases. The CDR3 contains 16 residues. Germline values: CDR1 SGHVS, CDR2 FQNEAQ. In DNA form, the CDR3 reads TGTGCCAGCAGCTCTATAAAAGACAGGGGTGTGACTGAAGCTTTCTTT. This gives the protein CASSSIKDRGVTEAFF. Complete variable domain (other parts from reference TRBV7-8 and TRBJ1-1): GAGVSQSPRYKVAKRGQDVALRCDPISGHVSLFWYQQALGQGPEFLTYFQNEAQLDKSGLPSDRFFAERPEGSVSTLKIQRTQQEDSAVYLCASSSIKDRGVTEAFFGQGTRLTVV.

J is TRBJ2-7 and V is TRBV7-2, with 8 bases aligning to TRBD2. The CDR3 is 15 residues long. V gave up 2 bases and J gave up 3 bases; unmatched junction bases: 6. Germline CDR1 reads SGHTA; CDR2 reads FQGNSA. The CDR3 coding sequence is TGTGCCAGCAGCTTAAAGGCTAGCGGGTACTACGAGCAGTACTTC. Protein product: CASSLKASGYYEQYF.

The V gene is TRBV7-2, the J gene TRBJ2-5; the match to TRBD2 covers 8 bases. Germline CDR1 reads SGHTA; CDR2 reads FQGNSA. V gave up 5 bases and J gave up 4 bases; unmatched junction bases: 6. CDR3 size: 14 residues. For the CDR3, the DNA is TGTGCCAGCAGCACACCGGGACTAGGAGAGACCCAGTACTTC. Its protein product is CASSTPGLGETQYF.

The chain couples TRBV6-5 to TRBJ2-7; 8 bases map to TRBD2. Germline trimming cut 6 bases from V and 0 bases from J; bases unmatched to any gene: 4. The CDR3 runs 14 residues. Germline V gene sequence: CDR1 MNHEY, CDR2 SVGAGI. The CDR3 DNA is TGTGCCAGCAGGTTCGGGGGGGGCTCCTACGAGCAGTACTTC. Its protein is CASRFGGGSYEQYF.

CDR3 DNA sequence: TGTGCCAGCAGCCACGGAGGGGCTTCTGGAAACACCATATATTTT. Translation: CASSHGGASGNTIYF. The genes are TRBV3-1 (or the pseudogene TRBV3-2) and TRBJ1-3; D is possibly TRBD1 (5 bases). The CDR3 spans 15 residues. The germline V gene encodes CDR1 LGHDT and CDR2 YNNKEL (reference sequence). With 3 bases removed from V and 1 base from J, the gap between germline ends came to 10 bases.

The rearrangement links TRBV7-2 to TRBJ2-1; 11 positions agree with TRBD2. This CDR3 region has 16 residues. From germline, CDR1 is SGHTA and CDR2 FQGNSA. Trimming at V came to 5 bases and at J to 8 bases, leaving 11 bases not matched to a gene. The CDR3 sequence: CASSPGSSGGYYEQFF. The CDR3 nucleotides read TGTGCCAGCAGCCCAGGATCTAGCGGGGGGTACTATGAGCAGTTCTTC.

This clone was detected only once. V and J are TRBV4-2 and TRBJ1-1; weak D call: TRBD1 (6 bases). Germline V lookup: CDR1 LGHNA, CDR2 YNFKEQ. The length of the CDR3 is 18 residues. Trimming left V 4 bases short and J 0 bases short, with 21 bases between. DNA for the CDR3: TGTGCCAGCAGCCCCCATTCCGCTACAGGGAACATGAACACTGAAGCTTTCTTT. Protein sequence: CASSPHSATGNMNTEAFF.

This rearrangement joins TRBV7-9 to TRBJ1-6; TRBD1 aligns across 7 bases. The CDR3 is 18 amino acids. The J segment lost 4 bases and the V segment lost 4 bases, leaving 13 bases of the junction unmatched. CDR1 and CDR2 from the germline V gene are SEHNR and FQNEAQ (reference sequence). The CDR3: CASSSRSAGGDYNSPLHF. CDR3 nucleotide sequence: TGTGCCAGCAGCTCCCGATCAGCAGGGGGAGATTATAATTCACCCCTCCACTTT.

The CDR3 sequence: CASSYSASRETQYF. In nucleotides, the CDR3 is TGTGCCAGCAGTTACTCGGCTAGCCGAGAGACCCAGTACTTC. This rearrangement joins TRBV6-2 or TRBV6-3 to TRBJ2-5, with a tentative D call TRBD2 (5 bases). Trimming removed 0 bases from V and 4 bases from J, with 9 bases in between. CDR3 length equals 14 residues. Germline V CDR1 and CDR2: MNHEY, SVGEGT.

This clone was seen a handful of times. This sequence joins TRBV12-5 and TRBJ2-1; 9 nucleotides align to TRBD2. CDR3 length equals 16 residues. V lost 2 bases, J lost 6 bases, and 8 bases stayed unmatched. CDR1 is LGHNT and CDR2 is FRNRAP in the germline V gene. The CDR3 DNA follows: TGTGCTAGTGGTTTGCCTCGCGGGGGGGCCGCCAATGAGCAGTTCTTC. It codes for CASGLPRGGAANEQFF. Filled out from reference TRBV12-5 and TRBJ2-1, the complete variable domain reads DARVTQTPRHKVTEMGQEVTMRCQPILGHNTVFWYRQTMMQGLELLAYFRNRAPLDDSGMPKDRFSAEMPDATLATLKIQPSEPRDSAVYFCASGLPRGGAANEQFFGPGTRLTVL.

The J gene is TRBJ1-1, the V gene TRBV27; 7 bases align to TRBD1. Germline trimming cut 2 bases from V and 1 base from J; bases unmatched to any gene: 4. This CDR3 region has 15 residues. Germline CDR1 is MNHEY and CDR2 is SMNVEV (reference sequence). This CDR3 is CASSLRGQRNTEAFF. The CDR3 region has the DNA TGTGCCAGCAGTTTAAGGGGACAGAGGAACACTGAAGCTTTCTTT.

The J gene is TRBJ2-1, the V gene TRBV6-2 or TRBV6-3; TRBD2 matches at 12 bases. The germline V gene has CDR1 MNHEY and CDR2 SVGEGT. The CDR3 covers 16 residues. V trimming: 4 bases; J trimming: 3 bases; junction bases outside the gene matches: 4. The CDR3, as DNA: TGTGCCAGCAGTTCTCGACTAGCGGGGGTCTACAATGAGCAGTTCTTC. Its translation is CASSSRLAGVYNEQFF.

The V and J genes are TRBV4-3 and TRBJ2-1; D gene unclear. V was pared by 1 base and J by 0 bases, with 13 bases between. The CDR3 consists of 17 residues. Germline V gene sequence: CDR1 LGHNA, CDR2 YSLEER. CDR3 protein: CASSQGVSESSYNEQFF. The CDR3 nucleotides read TGCGCCAGCAGCCAAGGGGTCAGCGAGAGCTCCTACAATGAGCAGTTCTTC.

V is TRBV6-1 and J is TRBJ1-1; no definite D call. CDR1 is MNHNS and CDR2 is SASEGT in the germline V gene. The CDR3 spans 13 residues. Trimming removed 1 base from V and 5 bases from J, with 8 bases in between. CDR3 bases: TGTGCCAGCAGTGAAGGGCCCTGGACTGAAGCTTTCTTT. As protein: CASSEGPWTEAFF.

V is TRBV29-1 and J is TRBJ1-1; 10 bases match TRBD1. This CDR3 contains 14 residues. With 6 bases clipped from V and 5 bases from J, the junction kept 9 bases outside the gene matches. CDR1 is SQVTM and CDR2 is ANQGSEA in the germline V gene. CDR3 region: CSVRTGGWGTEAFF. The DNA for the CDR3 is TGCAGCGTAAGGACAGGGGGTTGGGGGACTGAAGCTTTCTTT. The full variable domain, with the rest looked up from reference TRBV29-1 and TRBJ1-1, is SAVISQKPSRDICQRGTSLTIQCQVDSQVTMMFWYRQQPGQSLTLIATANQGSEATYESGFVIDKFPISRPNLTFSTLTVSNMSPEDSSIYLCSVRTGGWGTEAFFGQGTRLTVV.

This clone showed up just a few times. The rearrangement uses TRBV19 and TRBJ2-2; D is uncertain. From germline, CDR1 is LNHDA and CDR2 SQIVND (reference sequence). Deletions cut 4 bases from V and 2 bases from J, with 11 bases between. The CDR3 covers 15 residues. Here the CDR3 DNA reads TGTGCCAGTAGTAGAAACTTGTTAAACACCGGGGAGCTGTTTTTT. Translation: CASSRNLLNTGELFF.

This chain uses TRBV7-9 with TRBJ1-1, with D maybe TRBD1 (6 bases). V lost 3 bases and J 1 base, leaving 15 bases between the germline ends. CDR1 is SEHNR, CDR2 FQNEAQ, per germline (reference sequence). The CDR3 has 16 residues. The chain's CDR3 is CASSFRGSTSNTEAFF. CDR3 nucleotides: TGTGCCAGCAGCTTTAGGGGGAGCACTTCGAACACTGAAGCTTTCTTT.

The chain joins TRBV28 to TRBJ1-2; TRBD1 is a possible D gene (6 bases). The V gene lost 1 base and the J gene lost 2 bases, with 20 bases spanning the gap. The CDR3 spans 18 residues. The germline V gene has CDR1 MDHEN and CDR2 SYDVKM. The CDR3: CASSLFVSQGQRNYGYTF. The CDR3 region has the DNA TGTGCCAGCAGTTTATTTGTTTCGCAGGGGCAAAGGAACTATGGCTACACCTTC.

This chain uses TRBV24-1 with TRBJ1-1; 9 nucleotides match TRBD1. This CDR3 is built from 13 residues. CDR1 and CDR2 (germline): KGHDR, SFDVKD. After removal of 10 bases from V and 3 bases from J, the junction contained 5 bases not matched to a gene. The CDR3 nucleotides are TGTGCCACTACGGACAGGGGCTACACTGAAGCTTTCTTT. It yields the protein CATTDRGYTEAFF.

The count of this clone is one. The chain links TRBV14 to TRBJ2-1; D gene uncertain. Trimming removed 6 bases at V and 3 bases at J, with 3 bases between. CDR1 is SGHDN and CDR2 is FVKESK in the germline V gene. The length of the CDR3 is 11 residues. The chain's CDR3 is CASRSYNEQFF. The CDR3 nucleotides read TGTGCCAGCAGGAGCTACAATGAGCAGTTCTTC.

The chain joins TRBV6-5 to TRBJ2-1, with TRBD2 matching 7 bases. The germline V gene has CDR1 MNHEY and CDR2 SVGAGI. There are 13 residues in the CDR3. J lost 9 bases, V lost 8 bases, and 10 bases had no gene match. The CDR3 DNA sequence: TGTGCCAGCCACAGGACGGGGACTATTGAGCAGTTCTTC. This codes for CASHRTGTIEQFF.

The chain carries TRBV2 and TRBJ1-1; TRBD1 is a possible D gene (6 bases). V was clipped by 2 bases and J by 8 bases, with 24 bases between them. From germline, CDR1 is SNHLY and CDR2 FYNNEI. The CDR3 covers 17 residues. CDR3 in amino acids: CASSELGGMGRGTEAFF. The CDR3 coding sequence is TGTGCCAGCAGTGAATTGGGAGGGATGGGAAGGGGGACAGAAGCTTTCTTT.

The chain employs TRBV6-5 and TRBJ1-2, with a possible D match to TRBD1 (6 bases). The CDR3 sequence is 14 residues long. Germline V lookup: CDR1 MNHEY, CDR2 SVGAGI. V was trimmed by 6 bases and J by 2 bases, leaving 13 bases between them. This CDR3 reads CASRWMTGNYGYTF. DNA of the CDR3: TGTGCCAGCAGATGGATGACAGGAAACTATGGCTACACCTTC.

The chain joins TRBV27 to TRBJ1-5; 7 bases match TRBD1. With 0 bases clipped from V and 3 bases from J, the junction kept 5 bases outside the gene matches. CDR3 length: 16 residues. Germline CDR1 is MNHEY and CDR2 is SMNVEV (reference sequence). The CDR3 loop reads CASSLSWGQSNQPQHF. DNA of the CDR3: TGTGCCAGCAGTTTATCGTGGGGACAGTCCAATCAGCCCCAGCATTTT.

The genes are TRBV5-6 and TRBJ1-2; TRBD1 matches 7 bases. With 0 bases clipped from V and 9 bases from J, the junction kept 5 bases outside the gene matches. Germline assignment: CDR1 SGHDT and CDR2 YYEEEE. This CDR3 is built from 13 residues. CDR3 sequence reads: CASSLAQGDRYTF. CDR3 DNA sequence: TGTGCCAGCAGCTTGGCCCAGGGGGACCGCTACACCTTC.

This chain joins TRBV29-1 and TRBJ1-1; D is possibly TRBD1 (6 bases). CDR1 SQVTM and CDR2 ANQGSEA come from the germline V gene. The ends were cut back, 3 bases at V and 5 bases at J, with 13 bases in the middle. The CDR3 length is 13 residues. The CDR3 nucleotides are TGCAGCGTTGATGGGCGGCAGGGGACTGAAGCTTTCTTT. Its translation is CSVDGRQGTEAFF.

V and J are TRBV7-6 and TRBJ1-4; a possible D gene is TRBD1 (5 bases). V was trimmed by 2 bases and J by 8 bases, leaving 9 bases between them. The CDR3 spans 13 residues. In germline, CDR1 is SGHVS, CDR2 FNYEAQ. For the CDR3, the DNA is TGTGCCAGCAGCTTACCGGGGGTCGAAAAACTGTTTTTT. Protein: CASSLPGVEKLFF.